This paragraph reports one T cell receptor beta chain. Original data processing: Amplification of reference gene primers provided the estimated nucleated cell counts. Produced via immunoSEQ multiplex PCR; TCRdb's table is partial and in-frame only. The V and J calls and clone size come from that table; D and trimming were worked out from the DNA. Of about 200,000 clones listed, 65% to 90% were seen once; the top ten hold around 13%. This sample was taken from a study of blood T cell repertoires in COVID-19. Whole-study context: Acute and convalescent COVID-19 samples came from the United States, Italy and Spain. The cDNA or gDNA used as material had been derived from T cells, B-cell-depleted T cells, or PBMCs.

CDR1 SGHKS and CDR2 YYEKEE come from the germline V gene (reference sequence). The CDR3 loop spans 15 amino acids. V lost 2 bases and J lost 0; bases outside the gene matches: 3. The chain employs TRBV5-5 and TRBJ2-3; 7 bases fit TRBD1. The material sequenced was peripheral blood. The clonotype originates from a human donor in a cohort sampled during active COVID-19. DNA of the CDR3: TGTGCCAGCAGCTTCGGGACAGCTAGCACAGATACGCAGTATTTT. As protein: CASSFGTASTDTQYF. The variable domain in full, with the rest retrieved from reference TRBV5-5 and TRBJ2-3, is DAGVTQSPTHLIKTRGQQVTLRCSPISGHKSVSWYQQVLGQGPQFIFQYYEKEERGRGNFPDRFSARQFPNYSSELNVNALLLGDSALYLCASSFGTASTDTQYFGPGTRLTVL.